This entry is about one T cell receptor (beta chain). As yet, its antigen is unknown. Other nucleotide sequences in the sample specify the same CDR3. The data belong to a study of OX40 agonist ivuxolimab in advanced cancers. About the research overall: Patients received the agonistic anti-OX40 (CD134) antibody ivuxolimab. Each dose-escalation patient presented with hepatocellular carcinoma, melanoma, renal cell or head and neck cancer. General observations from the study: Circulating CD4+ and CD8+ T cells showed clonal expansion by week 6 at 0.1 to 3.0 mg/kg. Normalized expansion of T-cell clones was also low for some nonresponders.

Only in-frame clones appear in the TCRdb table, and some are missing; sequencing was by immunoSEQ multiplex PCR. This table has 55,000 to 65,000 clones, approximately 84% appearing once. Trimming took 2 bases from V and 4 from J; bases not matched to a gene: 2. The CDR3 sequence is 14 residues long. Germline CDR1 reads SGHTA; CDR2 reads FQGTGA. The receptor was isolated from an adult with an advanced solid tumor such as melanoma, head and neck, liver or kidney cancer. This material consisted of CD4+ or CD8+ T cells sorted from blood, taken in a trial of the OX40 agonist ivuxolimab. The chain carries TRBV7-3 and TRBJ1-1; the match to TRBD1 covers 9 bases. This chain's CDR3 is CASSLGQGSTEAFF. For the CDR3, the DNA is TGTGCCAGCAGCTTAGGACAGGGGTCCACTGAAGCTTTCTTT.